This paragraph reports one T cell receptor beta chain. Its matching antigen is unknown. MiXCR, run by TCRdb on the 5' RACE reads, gives a single entry per CDR3 protein. The sample consists of hundreds of thousands of distinct CDR3 sequences, approximately 9% of them appearing once. This entry is derived from a study of identical twins. The CDR3 totals 15 residues. V trimming: 3 bases; J trimming: 0 bases; junction bases outside the gene matches: 2. CDR1 and CDR2 (germline): WSHSY, SAAADI. Study-wide results and caveats: The study found weaker excess twin sharing in beta out-of-frame sequences.

The same sample was also studied in work on yellow fever vaccine responses in identical twins.

This chain joins TRBV10-2 and TRBJ2-1; 7 nucleotides line up with TRBD1. The clonotype originates from a woman younger than 35 in good health. Sequences were obtained from PBMCs. The CDR3 sequence: CASSDRDSSYNEQFF. CDR3 bases: TGCGCCAGCAGTGATCGGGACAGCTCCTACAATGAGCAGTTCTTC.